The 13 T cell receptor beta chains given below trace back to one sample, sequenced in a study of spatial heterogeneity in lung cancer. One entry per CDR3 protein, called by TCRdb with MiXCR from the 5' RACE reads. The sample lists around 15,000 distinct CDR3 sequences, 3.6% seen once, with 8.5% to 10% in the top ten. The sample's time point: sample taken at primary tumor resection. The sequencing used normal lung tissue next to the tumor, collected at surgery. These receptors were collected from a male donor with early-stage non-small cell lung cancer.

This clonotype was counted ten times or more. This beta chain came through as a stray read in a library set up for alpha chains, and its size says little. The chain has TRBV11-3 and TRBJ2-1; no clear D. Trimming took off 0 bases at V and 9 bases at J, with 9 bases between the two ends. Per germline, CDR1 SGHNT and CDR2 YENEEA. The CDR3 has 13 amino acids. The CDR3 region is CASSLDWAGEQFF. The CDR3 DNA reads TGTGCCAGCAGCTTAGATTGGGCCGGTGAGCAGTTCTTC.

This clonotype was observed many times. Found in a library prepared for alpha chains, this beta chain is an off-target read, and its abundance has little meaning. The V call is TRBV6-5, the J call TRBJ2-7, with 10 bases fitting TRBD1. This CDR3 comprises 17 residues. CDR1 is MNHEY and CDR2 is SVGAGI in the germline V gene. J lost 2 bases, V lost 1 base, and 8 bases had no gene match. The CDR3 coding sequence is TGTGCCAGCAGTTACTTATACGGACAGGGGGGAGCCTACGAGCAGTACTTC. It specifies CASSYLYGQGGAYEQYF.

This clonotype has a count of ten or more. This beta chain is an off-target read within a library intended for alpha chains, so its frequency means little. The chain joins TRBV6-1 to TRBJ2-1, with 11 bases fitting TRBD2. CDR1 is MNHNS, CDR2 SASEGT, per germline. The V segment lost 6 bases and the J segment 4 bases; nucleotides outside the gene matches: 2. The CDR3 has 14 residues. CDR3 DNA: TGTGCCAGCAGCACTAGCGGGGGATACAATGAGCAGTTCTTC. Translation gives CASSTSGGYNEQFF.

This clonotype was counted ten times or more. This beta chain is an unintended read in a library built for alpha chains; its size means little. The V call is TRBV7-2, the J call TRBJ2-3, with D hard to call. The CDR3 covers 13 residues. Trimming stripped 3 bases from V and 4 bases from J, with 8 bases between. The V gene's germline CDR1 is SGHTA and CDR2 FQGNSA. The CDR3 DNA follows: TGTGCCAGCAGCTTGTCCGGACCAGATACGCAGTATTTT. This encodes CASSLSGPDTQYF. Combining the CDR3 with reference TRBV7-2 and TRBJ2-3 gives the whole variable domain GAGVSQSPSNKVTEKGKDVELRCDPISGHTALYWYRQSLGQGLEFLIYFQGNSAPDKSGLPSDRFSAERTGGSVSTLTIQRTQQEDSAVYLCASSLSGPDTQYFGPGTRLTVL.

This clonotype was found many times. This beta chain appears as a stray read in a library generated for alpha chains; its size is not informative. This rearrangement joins TRBV4-1 to TRBJ1-3; D ambiguous. Germline V gives CDR1 MGHRA, CDR2 YSYEKL. V was clipped by 0 bases and J by 5 bases, with 5 bases between them. The CDR3 has 13 amino acids. CDR3 amino acids: CASSQDRRNTIYF. DNA for the CDR3: TGCGCCAGCAGCCAAGATCGCCGAAACACCATATATTTT.

This clonotype was picked up many times. This beta chain is an off-target read within a library intended for alpha chains, so its frequency means little. The chain combines TRBV29-1 with TRBJ1-6; maybe TRBD1 (5 bases). CDR1 and CDR2 (germline): SQVTM, ANQGSEA. Trimming removed 7 bases from V and 7 bases from J, with 14 bases in between. This CDR3 has 13 amino acids. CDR3 protein: CSARDVWNSPLHF. The CDR3, as DNA: TGCAGCGCTCGGGACGTTTGGAATTCACCCCTCCACTTT. The full variable domain, completed using reference TRBV29-1 and TRBJ1-6, is SAVISQKPSRDICQRGTSLTIQCQVDSQVTMMFWYRQQPGQSLTLIATANQGSEATYESGFVIDKFPISRPNLTFSTLTVSNMSPEDSSIYLCSARDVWNSPLHFGNGTRLTVT.

This clonotype was seen many times. This beta chain is a stray read from a library made for alpha chains; its abundance is not meaningful. The CDR3, as DNA: TGTGCCAGCAGCTCCTACAGGGACCCCCAAGAGACCCAGTACTTC. Its protein product is CASSSYRDPQETQYF. The J gene is TRBJ2-5, the V gene TRBV14, with D perhaps matching TRBD1 (6 bases). There are 15 residues in the CDR3. Germline V CDR1 and CDR2: SGHDN, FVKESK. The V end lost 5 bases, the J end lost 1 base, and 14 bases lay between the germline ends.

This clonotype was counted a few times. The library was designed around alpha chains, so this beta chain is a stray read whose abundance carries little weight. The chain uses TRBV6-1 and TRBJ1-5; D call uncertain. The CDR3 runs 15 residues. The germline V gene has CDR1 MNHNS and CDR2 SASEGT. Trimming took off 2 bases at V and 0 bases at J, with 8 bases between the two ends. CDR3 protein: CASSEPGISNQPQHF. The CDR3 coding sequence is TGTGCCAGCAGTGAACCCGGCATTAGCAATCAGCCCCAGCATTTT.

In the case of this clonotype: Since it is a stray read in a library aimed at alpha chains, this beta chain has a size that is not meaningful. V usage is TRBV7-6 and J usage is TRBJ2-1; 11 positions match TRBD2. Germline V gives CDR1 SGHVS, CDR2 FNYEAQ. This CDR3 is built from 15 residues. The trim removed 4 bases at V and 7 bases at J, leaving 6 bases unmatched. CDR3: CASSSPLAGVNEQFF. In DNA, the CDR3 is TGTGCCAGCAGCTCGCCACTAGCGGGAGTAAATGAGCAGTTCTTC.

About this clonotype itself: This beta chain was picked up by a library intended for alpha chains and is off target, so its count carries little meaning. V is TRBV28 and J is TRBJ2-5; D unclear. Between the trimmed V and J ends, which lost 3 bases and 8 bases, there was a span of 13 bases. CDR3 size: 13 residues. The germline V gene has CDR1 MDHEN and CDR2 SYDVKM. CDR3 bases: TGTGCCAGCAGTTTCAGCCCTTTCAATACCCAGTACTTC. Its protein is CASSFSPFNTQYF.

This clonotype was counted ten times or more. With the library built for alpha chains, this beta chain is off target and its frequency is not meaningful. The J gene is TRBJ2-7, the V gene TRBV6-5, with D maybe TRBD2 (5 bases). The V end was cut by 2 bases, the J end by 4 bases, with 6 bases between. Germline V CDR1 and CDR2: MNHEY, SVGAGI. The CDR3 length is 12 residues. As DNA, the CDR3 is TGTGCCAGCAGTTACGAGGGTTACGAGCAGTACTTC. Protein product: CASSYEGYEQYF.

This clonotype was counted many times. Since the library was made to target alpha chains, this beta chain is a stray read and its abundance is not meaningful. The chain uses TRBV20-1 and TRBJ1-5, with D possibly matching TRBD1 (6 bases). The CDR3 is made up of 16 amino acids. Germline V CDR1 and CDR2: DFQATT, SNEGSKA (reference sequence). Trimming left V 7 bases short and J 6 bases short, with 25 bases between. Written as DNA, the CDR3 is TGCAGTGGTGTGGGGCAGGGGATGGTATCGGGTCAGCCCCAGCATTTT. It codes for CSGVGQGMVSGQPQHF.

In this sample, this clonotype turned up many times. Since it is a stray read in a library aimed at alpha chains, this beta chain has a size that is not meaningful. The chain employs TRBV25-1 and TRBJ2-7; D might be TRBD2 (6 bases). Trimming cost V 0 bases and J 4 bases, with 13 bases left between them. There are 15 residues in the CDR3. Germline loops: CDR1 MGHDK, CDR2 SYGVNS. CDR3 DNA: TGTGCCAGCAGTGAATATTCCCCAGGGAGGTACGAGCAGTACTTC. Residues: CASSEYSPGRYEQYF.